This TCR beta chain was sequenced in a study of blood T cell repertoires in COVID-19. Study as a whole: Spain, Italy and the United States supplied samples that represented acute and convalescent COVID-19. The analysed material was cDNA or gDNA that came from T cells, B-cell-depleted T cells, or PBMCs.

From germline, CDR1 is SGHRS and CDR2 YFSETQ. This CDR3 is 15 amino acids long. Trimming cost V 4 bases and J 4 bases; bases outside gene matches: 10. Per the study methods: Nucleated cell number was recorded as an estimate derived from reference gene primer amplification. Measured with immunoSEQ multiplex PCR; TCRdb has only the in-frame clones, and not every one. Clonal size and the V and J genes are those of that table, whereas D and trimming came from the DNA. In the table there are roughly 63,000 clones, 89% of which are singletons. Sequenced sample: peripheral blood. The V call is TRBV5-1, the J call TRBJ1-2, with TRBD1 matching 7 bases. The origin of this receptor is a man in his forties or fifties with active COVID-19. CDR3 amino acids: CASSPGTVLVYGYTF. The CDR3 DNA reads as TGCGCCAGCAGCCCCGGGACAGTGTTAGTCTATGGCTACACCTTC.